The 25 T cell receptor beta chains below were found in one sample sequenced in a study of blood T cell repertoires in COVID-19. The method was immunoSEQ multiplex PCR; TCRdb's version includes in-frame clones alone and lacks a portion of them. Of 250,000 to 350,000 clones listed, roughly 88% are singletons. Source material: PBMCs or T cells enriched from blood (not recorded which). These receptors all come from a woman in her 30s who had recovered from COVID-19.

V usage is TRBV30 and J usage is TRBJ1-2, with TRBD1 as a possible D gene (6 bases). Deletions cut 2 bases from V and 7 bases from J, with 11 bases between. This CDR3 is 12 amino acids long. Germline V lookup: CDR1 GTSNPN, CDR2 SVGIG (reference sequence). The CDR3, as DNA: TGTGCCTGGAGTCCCCAGGGGTTTGGCTACACCTTC. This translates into CAWSPQGFGYTF.

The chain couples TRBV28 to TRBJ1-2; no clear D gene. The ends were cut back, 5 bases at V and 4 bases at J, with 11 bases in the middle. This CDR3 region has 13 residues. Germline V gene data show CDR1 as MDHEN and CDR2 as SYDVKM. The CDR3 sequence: CASSLPQSYGYTF. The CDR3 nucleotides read TGTGCCAGCAGTCTGCCACAAAGCTATGGCTACACCTTC.

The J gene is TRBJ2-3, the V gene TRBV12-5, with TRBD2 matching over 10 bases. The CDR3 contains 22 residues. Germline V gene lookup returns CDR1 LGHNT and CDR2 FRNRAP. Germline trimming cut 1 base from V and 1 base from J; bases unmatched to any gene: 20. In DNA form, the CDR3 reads TGTGCTAGTGGTTTGGAAGATAGCGGGGGGCCGGGTGACGCCTCCGGCACAGATACGCAGTATTTT. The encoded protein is CASGLEDSGGPGDASGTDTQYF.

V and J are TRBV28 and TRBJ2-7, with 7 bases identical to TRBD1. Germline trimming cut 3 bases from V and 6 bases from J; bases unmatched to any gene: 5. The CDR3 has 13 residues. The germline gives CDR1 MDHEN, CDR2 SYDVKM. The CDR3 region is CASSFDRVREQYF. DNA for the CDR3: TGTGCCAGCAGTTTCGACAGGGTACGCGAGCAGTACTTC.

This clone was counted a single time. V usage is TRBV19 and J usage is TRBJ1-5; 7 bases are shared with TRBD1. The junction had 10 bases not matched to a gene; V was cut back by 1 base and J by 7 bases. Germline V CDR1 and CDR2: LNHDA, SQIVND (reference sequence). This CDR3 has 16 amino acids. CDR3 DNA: TGTGCCAGTAGTATAGGCCGGGACAGACTCAGGCAGCCCCAGCATTTT. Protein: CASSIGRDRLRQPQHF.

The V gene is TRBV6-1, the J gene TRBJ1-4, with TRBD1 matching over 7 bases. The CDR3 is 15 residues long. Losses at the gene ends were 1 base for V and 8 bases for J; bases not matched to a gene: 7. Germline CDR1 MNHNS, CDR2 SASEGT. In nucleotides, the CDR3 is TGTGCCAGCAGTGAAGGGACAGGAGTAAAGGAAAAACTGTTTTTT. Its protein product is CASSEGTGVKEKLFF.

The CDR3 is CASSPRLAGGRTDTQYF. The CDR3 DNA reads as TGTGCCAGCTCACCCAGATTAGCGGGAGGCCGCACAGATACGCAGTATTTT. The genes are TRBV18 and TRBJ2-3; TRBD2 matches at 10 bases. Looked up from germline, CDR1 is KGHSH and CDR2 is LQKENI. V shed 3 bases, J shed 1 base, and the junction held 7 bases outside the gene matches. The length of the CDR3 is 17 residues.

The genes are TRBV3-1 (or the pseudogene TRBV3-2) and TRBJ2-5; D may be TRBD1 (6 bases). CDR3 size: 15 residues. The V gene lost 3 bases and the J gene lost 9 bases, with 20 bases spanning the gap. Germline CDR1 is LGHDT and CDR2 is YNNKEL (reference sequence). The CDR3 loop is CASSQERTVLKAQYF. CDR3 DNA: TGTGCCAGCAGCCAGGAAAGGACAGTCCTTAAAGCCCAGTACTTC.

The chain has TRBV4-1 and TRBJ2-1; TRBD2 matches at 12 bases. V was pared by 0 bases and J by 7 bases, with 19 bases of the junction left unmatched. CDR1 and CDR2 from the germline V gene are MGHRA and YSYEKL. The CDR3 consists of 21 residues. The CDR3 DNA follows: TGCGCCAGCAGCCAAGACTGGTTTATCATGCCCCCTAGCGGGAGGGCAAATGAGCAGTTCTTC. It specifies CASSQDWFIMPPSGRANEQFF.

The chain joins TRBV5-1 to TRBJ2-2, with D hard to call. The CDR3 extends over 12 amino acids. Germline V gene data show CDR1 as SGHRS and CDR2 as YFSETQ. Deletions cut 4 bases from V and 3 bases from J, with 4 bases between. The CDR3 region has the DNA TGCGCCAGCAGCCCGGACACCGGGGAGCTGTTTTTT. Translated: CASSPDTGELFF. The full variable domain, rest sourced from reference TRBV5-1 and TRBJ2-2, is KAGVTQTPRYLIKTRGQQVTLSCSPISGHRSVSWYQQTPGQGLQFLFEYFSETQRNKGNFPGRFSGRQFSNSRSEMNVSTLELGDSALYLCASSPDTGELFFGEGSRLTVL.

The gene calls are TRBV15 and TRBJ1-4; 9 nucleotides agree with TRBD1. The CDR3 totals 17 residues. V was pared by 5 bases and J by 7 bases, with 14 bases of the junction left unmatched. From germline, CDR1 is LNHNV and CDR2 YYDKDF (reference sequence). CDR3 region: CATSLGTGLGSGEKLFF. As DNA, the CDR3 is TGTGCCACCAGCCTGGGGACAGGGTTGGGGTCTGGTGAAAAACTGTTTTTT.

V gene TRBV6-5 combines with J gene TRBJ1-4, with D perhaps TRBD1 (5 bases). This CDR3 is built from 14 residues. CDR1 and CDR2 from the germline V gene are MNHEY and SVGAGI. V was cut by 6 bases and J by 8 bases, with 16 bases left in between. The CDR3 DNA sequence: TGTGCCAGCAGCGTTCAGGGTGGAGACGAAAAACTGTTTTTT. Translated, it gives CASSVQGGDEKLFF.

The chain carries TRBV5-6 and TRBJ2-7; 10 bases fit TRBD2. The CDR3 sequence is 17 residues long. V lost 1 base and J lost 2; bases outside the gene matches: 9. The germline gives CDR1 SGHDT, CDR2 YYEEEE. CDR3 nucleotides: TGTGCCAGCAGCTTGAACACCGGGACTAGCGTTCCCTACGAGCAGTACTTC. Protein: CASSLNTGTSVPYEQYF.

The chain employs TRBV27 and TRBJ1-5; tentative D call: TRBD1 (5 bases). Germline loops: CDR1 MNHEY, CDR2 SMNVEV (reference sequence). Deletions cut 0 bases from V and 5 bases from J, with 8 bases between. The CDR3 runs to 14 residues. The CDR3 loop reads CASSLSGGDQPQHF. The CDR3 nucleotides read TGTGCCAGCAGTTTATCTGGAGGGGATCAGCCCCAGCATTTT.

The CDR3 here is CASSLFSTRVGFQPQHF. Here the CDR3 DNA reads TGTGCCAGCAGTTTATTCTCTACTAGGGTAGGATTTCAGCCCCAGCATTTT. This chain connects TRBV28 to TRBJ1-5; D unresolved. The CDR3 is 17 amino acids. Trimming stripped 1 base from V and 6 bases from J, with 19 bases between. Germline loops: CDR1 MDHEN, CDR2 SYDVKM.

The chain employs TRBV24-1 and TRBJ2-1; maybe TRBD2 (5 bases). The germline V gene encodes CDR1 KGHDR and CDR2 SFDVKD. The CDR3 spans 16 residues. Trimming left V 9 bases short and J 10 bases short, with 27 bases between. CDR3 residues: CATAPQVPGLAREQFF. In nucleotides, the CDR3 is TGTGCCACCGCTCCTCAGGTCCCTGGGCTAGCCCGCGAGCAGTTCTTC.

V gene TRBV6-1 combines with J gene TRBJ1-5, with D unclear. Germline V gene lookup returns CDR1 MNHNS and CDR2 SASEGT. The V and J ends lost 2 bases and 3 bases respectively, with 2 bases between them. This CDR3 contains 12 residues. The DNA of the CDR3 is TGTGCCAGCAGTGAACACAATCAGCCCCAGCATTTT. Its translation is CASSEHNQPQHF.

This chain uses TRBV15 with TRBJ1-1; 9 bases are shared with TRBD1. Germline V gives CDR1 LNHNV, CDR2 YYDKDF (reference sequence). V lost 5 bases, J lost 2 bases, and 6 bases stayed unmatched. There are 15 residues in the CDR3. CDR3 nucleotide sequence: TGTGCCACCAGCCCGGGACAGGGACATAACACTGAAGCTTTCTTT. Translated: CATSPGQGHNTEAFF.

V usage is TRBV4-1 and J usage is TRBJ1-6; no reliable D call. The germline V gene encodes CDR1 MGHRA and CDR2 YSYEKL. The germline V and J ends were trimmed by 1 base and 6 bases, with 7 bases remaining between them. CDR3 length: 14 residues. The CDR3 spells CASSQGLSNSPLHF. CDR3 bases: TGCGCCAGCAGCCAAGGGCTCAGTAATTCACCCCTCCACTTT.

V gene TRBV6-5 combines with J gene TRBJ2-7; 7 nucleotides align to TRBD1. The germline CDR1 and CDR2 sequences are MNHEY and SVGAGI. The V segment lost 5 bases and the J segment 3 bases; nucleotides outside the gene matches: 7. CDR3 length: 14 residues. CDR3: CASSPDRDDYEQYF. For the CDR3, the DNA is TGTGCCAGCAGTCCCGACAGGGACGACTACGAGCAGTACTTC.

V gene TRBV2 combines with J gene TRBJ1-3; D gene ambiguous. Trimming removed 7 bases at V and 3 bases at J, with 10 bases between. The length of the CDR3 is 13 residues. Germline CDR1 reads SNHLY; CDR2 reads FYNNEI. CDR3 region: CASTPLGGNTIYF. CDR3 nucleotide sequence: TGTGCCAGCACCCCCCTCGGTGGAAACACCATATATTTT.

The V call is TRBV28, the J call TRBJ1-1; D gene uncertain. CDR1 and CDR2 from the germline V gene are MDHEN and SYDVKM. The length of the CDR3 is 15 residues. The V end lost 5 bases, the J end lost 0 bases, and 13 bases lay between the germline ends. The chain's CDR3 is CASSLSGHMNTEAFF. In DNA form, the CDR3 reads TGTGCCAGCAGTCTGTCGGGTCACATGAACACTGAAGCTTTCTTT.

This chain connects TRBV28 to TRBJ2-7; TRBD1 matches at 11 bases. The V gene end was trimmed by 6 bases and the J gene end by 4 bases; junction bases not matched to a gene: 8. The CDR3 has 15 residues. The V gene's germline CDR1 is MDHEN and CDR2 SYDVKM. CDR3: CASSTSRDRGYEQYF. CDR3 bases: TGTGCCAGCAGCACGTCGAGGGACAGGGGGTACGAGCAGTACTTC.

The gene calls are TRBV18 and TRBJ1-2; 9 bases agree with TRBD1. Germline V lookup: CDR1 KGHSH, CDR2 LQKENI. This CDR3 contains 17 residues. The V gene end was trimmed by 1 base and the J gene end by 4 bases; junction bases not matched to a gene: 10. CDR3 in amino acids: CASSPLQGTGQGYGYTF. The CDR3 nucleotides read TGTGCCAGCTCACCACTCCAAGGGACAGGGCAGGGCTATGGCTACACCTTC.

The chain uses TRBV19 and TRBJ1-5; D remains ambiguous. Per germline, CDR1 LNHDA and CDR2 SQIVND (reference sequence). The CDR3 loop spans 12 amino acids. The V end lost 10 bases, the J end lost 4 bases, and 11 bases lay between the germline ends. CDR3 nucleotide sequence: TGTGCCACCTGCGAGAAAAATCAGCCCCAGCATTTT. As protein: CATCEKNQPQHF.